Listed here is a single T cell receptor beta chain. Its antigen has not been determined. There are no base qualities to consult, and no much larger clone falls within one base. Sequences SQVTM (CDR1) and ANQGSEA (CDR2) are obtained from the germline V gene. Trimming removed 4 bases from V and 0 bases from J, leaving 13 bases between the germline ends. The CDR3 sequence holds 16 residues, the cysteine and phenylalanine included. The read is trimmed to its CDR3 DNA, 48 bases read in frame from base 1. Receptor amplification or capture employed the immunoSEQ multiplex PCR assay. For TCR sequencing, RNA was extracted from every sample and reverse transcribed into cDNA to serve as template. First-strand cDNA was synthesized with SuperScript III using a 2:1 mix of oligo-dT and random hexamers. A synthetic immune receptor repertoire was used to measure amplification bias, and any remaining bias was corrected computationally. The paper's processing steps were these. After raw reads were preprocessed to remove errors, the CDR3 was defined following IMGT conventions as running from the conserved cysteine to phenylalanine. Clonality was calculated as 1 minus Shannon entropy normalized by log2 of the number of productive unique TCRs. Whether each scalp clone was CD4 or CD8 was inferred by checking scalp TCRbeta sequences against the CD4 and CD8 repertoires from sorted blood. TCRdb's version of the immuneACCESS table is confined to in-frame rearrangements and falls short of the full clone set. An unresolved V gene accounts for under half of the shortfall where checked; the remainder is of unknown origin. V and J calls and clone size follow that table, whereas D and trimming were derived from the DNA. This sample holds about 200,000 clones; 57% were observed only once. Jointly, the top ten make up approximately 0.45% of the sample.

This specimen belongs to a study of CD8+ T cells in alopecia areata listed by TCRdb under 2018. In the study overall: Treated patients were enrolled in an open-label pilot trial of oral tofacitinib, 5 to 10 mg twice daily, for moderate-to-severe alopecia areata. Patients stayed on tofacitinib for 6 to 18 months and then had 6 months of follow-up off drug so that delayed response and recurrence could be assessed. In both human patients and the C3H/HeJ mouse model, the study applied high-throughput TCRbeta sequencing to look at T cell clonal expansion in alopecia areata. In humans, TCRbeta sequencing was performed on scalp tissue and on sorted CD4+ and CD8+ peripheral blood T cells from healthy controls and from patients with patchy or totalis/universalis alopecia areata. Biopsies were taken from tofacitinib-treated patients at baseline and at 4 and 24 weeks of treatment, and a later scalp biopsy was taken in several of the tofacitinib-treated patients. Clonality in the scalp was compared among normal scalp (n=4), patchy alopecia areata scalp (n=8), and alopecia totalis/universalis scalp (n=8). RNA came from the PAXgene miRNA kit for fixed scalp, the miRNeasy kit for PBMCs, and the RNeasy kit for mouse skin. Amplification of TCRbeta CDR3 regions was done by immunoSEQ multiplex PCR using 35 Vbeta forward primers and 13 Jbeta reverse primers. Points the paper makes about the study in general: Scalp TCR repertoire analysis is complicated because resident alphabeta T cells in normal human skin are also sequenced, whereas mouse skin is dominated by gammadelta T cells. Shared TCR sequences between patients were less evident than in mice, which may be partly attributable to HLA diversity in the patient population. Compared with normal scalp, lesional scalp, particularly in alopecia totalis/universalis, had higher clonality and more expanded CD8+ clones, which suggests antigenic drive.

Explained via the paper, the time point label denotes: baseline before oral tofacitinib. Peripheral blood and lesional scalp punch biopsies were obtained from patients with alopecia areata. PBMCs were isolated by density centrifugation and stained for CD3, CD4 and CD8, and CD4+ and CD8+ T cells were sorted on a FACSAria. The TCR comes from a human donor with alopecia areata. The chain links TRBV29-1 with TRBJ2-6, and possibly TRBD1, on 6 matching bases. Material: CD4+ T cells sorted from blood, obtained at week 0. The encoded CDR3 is CSVGGLGYSGANVLTF. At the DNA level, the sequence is TGCAGCGTTGGGGGGCTTGGGTACTCTGGGGCCAACGTCCTGACTTTC. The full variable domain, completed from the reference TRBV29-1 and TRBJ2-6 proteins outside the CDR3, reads SAVISQKPSRDICQRGTSLTIQCQVDSQVTMMFWYRQQPGQSLTLIATANQGSEATYESGFVIDKFPISRPNLTFSTLTVSNMSPEDSSIYLCSVGGLGYSGANVLTFGAGSRLTVL.